Each of the 17 T cell receptor beta chains below was sequenced from the same sample in a study of T cells after somatic rescue of genetic block. Measured with immunoSEQ multiplex PCR; TCRdb has only the in-frame clones, and not every one. The sample holds almost 15,000 clones, roughly three quarters seen once. The sample was peripheral blood mononuclear cells (PBMCs). The source of these receptors is a man aged 18 to 30.

The chain links TRBV7-6 to TRBJ2-2; D tentatively reads TRBD1 or TRBD2 (7 bases each). V was pared by 5 bases and J by 1 base, with 14 bases between. Germline V CDR1 and CDR2: SGHVS, FNYEAQ. The CDR3 sequence is 16 residues long. This CDR3 reads CASSRGGQLNTGELFF. The DNA of the CDR3 is TGTGCCAGCAGCCGCGGGGGACAGTTGAACACCGGGGAGCTGTTTTTT.

This clone was counted between two and nine times. V and J are TRBV29-1 and TRBJ2-4; TRBD1 matches at 8 bases. Germline CDR1 SQVTM, CDR2 ANQGSEA. V shed 5 bases, J shed 7 bases, and the junction held 4 bases outside the gene matches. The CDR3 sequence is 12 residues long. The CDR3 sequence: CSVIQGENIQYF. CDR3 DNA: TGCAGCGTTATACAGGGGGAGAACATTCAGTACTTC.

V gene TRBV6-1 combines with J gene TRBJ2-5, with 9 nucleotides matching TRBD2. This CDR3 region has 18 residues. J lost 4 bases, V lost 4 bases, and 16 bases had no gene match. Germline V CDR1 and CDR2: MNHNS, SASEGT. As DNA, the CDR3 is TGTGCCAGCAGTGGGGGTCGCCTAGCGGGAACCACACGAGAGACCCAGTACTTC. Encoded protein: CASSGGRLAGTTRETQYF.

The chain combines TRBV30 with TRBJ2-4; D may be TRBD2 (7 bases). CDR3 length: 17 residues. Trimming stripped 3 bases from V and 1 base from J, with 19 bases between. CDR1 and CDR2 from the germline V gene are GTSNPN and SVGIG (reference sequence). This CDR3 reads CAWRVRGGGIAKNIQYF. The CDR3 nucleotides are TGTGCCTGGAGGGTCAGGGGAGGGGGGATCGCCAAAAACATTCAGTACTTC. The entire variable domain, with the rest obtained from reference TRBV30 and TRBJ2-4, is as follows: SQTIHQWPATLVQPVGSPLSLECTVEGTSNPNLYWYRQAAGRGLQLLFYSVGIGQISSEVPQNLSASRPQDRQFILSSKKLLLSDSGFYLCAWRVRGGGIAKNIQYFGAGTRLSVL.

This clone was observed once. The V gene is TRBV2, the J gene TRBJ1-5; 8 bases are a match to TRBD1. Germline lookup yields CDR1 SNHLY and CDR2 FYNNEI. V dropped 6 bases and J dropped 7; count of bases not matched to a gene: 8. The CDR3 covers 14 residues. The CDR3 region is CASSPDRGEQPQHF. The CDR3, as DNA: TGTGCCAGCAGCCCCGACAGGGGAGAACAGCCCCAGCATTTT.

The table lists this clone with a few counts. The chain links TRBV19 to TRBJ1-5; D unresolved. V was trimmed by 6 bases and J by 4 bases, leaving 7 bases between them. Germline-derived CDR1 and CDR2 are LNHDA and SQIVND (reference sequence). The CDR3 totals 12 residues. CDR3: CASRIRNQPQHF. The CDR3, as DNA: TGTGCCAGTAGAATCCGGAATCAGCCCCAGCATTTT.

A single count supports this clone. The J gene is TRBJ2-4, the V gene TRBV5-8; no reliable D call. V lost 1 base to trimming and J lost 0 bases, with 17 bases between them. The germline gives CDR1 SGHTS, CDR2 YDEGEE. The CDR3 is 18 amino acids. This CDR3 reads CASSLTLYLGLAKNIQYF. As DNA, the CDR3 is TGTGCCAGCAGCTTGACCCTATACCTGGGTCTAGCCAAAAACATTCAGTACTTC.

J is TRBJ2-7 and V is TRBV27; 8 positions agree with TRBD2. Germline V lookup: CDR1 MNHEY, CDR2 SMNVEV (reference sequence). The junction had 2 bases not matched to a gene; V was cut back by 5 bases and J by 2 bases. The CDR3 is 13 amino acids. The DNA for the CDR3 is TGTGCCAGCAGTGTAGCGGGACCCTACGAGCAGTACTTC. The encoded protein is CASSVAGPYEQYF.

The chain links TRBV5-4 to TRBJ2-1, with D possibly being TRBD2 (6 bases). Germline CDR1 and CDR2: SGHNT and YYREEE (reference sequence). This CDR3 contains 16 residues. Trimming shortened V by 1 base and J by 7 bases, and 18 bases separated the two germline ends. The CDR3 DNA reads as TGTGCCAGCAGCTTGAGTCCGGGAGTTTGGTCTAATGAGCAGTTCTTC. It specifies CASSLSPGVWSNEQFF.

This clone has a single count. J is TRBJ1-3 and V is TRBV19; TRBD1 agrees at 9 bases. V lost 5 bases and J lost 2; bases outside the gene matches: 7. The CDR3 is 16 residues long. Germline V CDR1 and CDR2: LNHDA, SQIVND (reference sequence). The CDR3 loop reads CASSPWTGETGNTIYF. The CDR3 nucleotides are TGTGCCAGTAGTCCGTGGACAGGGGAGACTGGAAACACCATATATTTT. Supplemented by reference TRBV19 and TRBJ1-3, the full variable domain reads DGGITQSPKYLFRKEGQNVTLSCEQNLNHDAMYWYRQDPGQGLRLIYYSQIVNDFQKGDIAEGYSVSREKKESFPLTVTSAQKNPTAFYLCASSPWTGETGNTIYFGEGSWLTVV.

The genes are TRBV5-1 and TRBJ1-1; D is possibly TRBD1 (5 bases). The length of the CDR3 is 15 residues. Trimming stripped 4 bases from V and 5 bases from J, with 18 bases between. Germline V gives CDR1 SGHRS, CDR2 YFSETQ. CDR3 protein: CASSPAGSGGTEAFF. CDR3 DNA: TGCGCCAGCAGCCCCGCAGGGTCGGGGGGGACTGAAGCTTTCTTT.

The CDR3 DNA reads TGTGCCAGTAGTATAGCCAGGGGCCCTTACAATGAGCAGTTCTTC. It yields the protein CASSIARGPYNEQFF. The chain carries TRBV19 and TRBJ2-1; tentative D call: TRBD1 (6 bases). The CDR3 is made up of 15 amino acids. CDR1 is LNHDA and CDR2 is SQIVND in the germline V gene (reference sequence). Trimming pared 1 base from V and 4 bases from J, leaving 11 bases between.

In this sample, this clone turned up a few times. This rearrangement joins TRBV19 to TRBJ1-4; 11 nucleotides match TRBD1. Per the germline V gene, CDR1 is LNHDA and CDR2 is SQIVND (reference sequence). The junction had 4 bases not matched to a gene; V was cut back by 3 bases and J by 4 bases. The CDR3 sequence is 16 residues long. CDR3 nucleotide sequence: TGTGCCAGTAGTATCGGACAGGGGGCCGTTAATGAAAAACTGTTTTTT. This codes for CASSIGQGAVNEKLFF.

V gene TRBV7-8 combines with J gene TRBJ1-1; 9 nucleotides agree with TRBD1. The V and J ends lost 4 bases and 5 bases, in that order; junction bases with no gene match: 8. The CDR3 has 15 amino acids. Germline V gene sequence: CDR1 SGHVS, CDR2 FQNEAQ. CDR3 in DNA: TGTGCCAGCAGCTCCTCGGGACAGGGACGGACTGAAGCTTTCTTT. Protein: CASSSSGQGRTEAFF.

A single count supports this clone. In DNA form, the CDR3 reads TGTGCCAGTAGTACTGGAAGGGACATAATGGCACCCCTCCACTTT. This codes for CASSTGRDIMAPLHF. The V gene is TRBV19, the J gene TRBJ1-6; TRBD1 might be the D (6 bases). This CDR3 is 15 amino acids long. V was clipped by 4 bases and J by 11 bases, with 18 bases between them. CDR1 and CDR2 (germline): LNHDA, SQIVND (reference sequence).

This rearrangement joins TRBV5-1 to TRBJ2-3; D is uncertain. This CDR3 spans 12 amino acids. V was cut by 2 bases and J by 5 bases, with 6 bases left in between. Germline-derived CDR1 and CDR2 are SGHRS and YFSETQ. The CDR3 DNA is TGCGCCAGCAGCTTAGGCTTAGATACGCAGTATTTT. This translates into CASSLGLDTQYF.

This sequence joins TRBV28 and TRBJ2-2, with 8 nucleotides matching TRBD1. Germline V lookup: CDR1 MDHEN, CDR2 SYDVKM. Trimming took 6 bases from V and 4 from J; bases not matched to a gene: 7. The CDR3 sequence is 15 residues long. CDR3 in amino acids: CASRMDRVITGELFF. CDR3 in DNA: TGTGCCAGCAGGATGGACAGGGTTATCACCGGGGAGCTGTTTTTT.